These 24 T cell receptor beta chains originate from one sample sequenced in a study of blood T cells in healthy people across ages. Alongside a J-beta primer mix, a sample-barcoded 5' primer served in a second PCR lasting about 7 to 11 cycles. TCRdb called the 5' RACE reads again in MiXCR, with one record for every CDR3 protein. Of approximately 1.5 million distinct CDR3 sequences listed, less than 45% are singletons. Sequencing was carried out using blood. Source of these receptors: a woman aged 18-29 years in good health.

This clonotype was observed a handful of times. This chain joins TRBV7-2 and TRBJ2-4, with TRBD1 matching over 7 bases. CDR1 and CDR2 (germline): SGHTA, FQGNSA. The CDR3 sequence is 14 residues long. V lost 5 bases and J lost 6; bases outside the gene matches: 7. The CDR3 coding sequence is TGTGCCAGCAGCGTATCCGGGACAGTAAACATTCAGTACTTC. Its translation: CASSVSGTVNIQYF.

The rearrangement joins TRBV6-5 to TRBJ2-5, with 11 bases identical to TRBD2. V shed 5 bases, J shed 4 bases, and the junction held 9 bases outside the gene matches. Germline CDR1 reads MNHEY; CDR2 reads SVGAGI. This CDR3 has 16 amino acids. The CDR3 here is CASSPRVSGRGETQYF. CDR3 bases: TGTGCCAGCAGTCCCCGGGTTAGCGGGAGGGGAGAGACCCAGTACTTC.

A few counts support this clonotype. CDR3 region: CSARRVRAGPSYEQYF. CDR3 DNA sequence: TGCAGTGCTAGGAGAGTACGGGCGGGACCGTCCTACGAGCAGTACTTC. This rearrangement joins TRBV20-1 to TRBJ2-7, with D perhaps TRBD2 (6 bases). The CDR3 is 16 residues long. Germline V gene sequence: CDR1 DFQATT, CDR2 SNEGSKA (reference sequence). The V end lost 3 bases, the J end lost 1 base, and 19 bases lay between the germline ends.

This clonotype showed up just a few times. This chain links TRBV20-1 with TRBJ1-1, with D hard to call. CDR1 is DFQATT and CDR2 is SNEGSKA in the germline V gene (reference sequence). V lost 6 bases, J lost 1 base, and 15 bases lay in between. This CDR3 is built from 14 residues. The CDR3 loop reads CSAYAFGSNTEAFF. In DNA, the CDR3 is TGCAGTGCCTACGCTTTCGGTTCGAACACTGAAGCTTTCTTT.

The gene calls are TRBV9 and TRBJ2-1; 11 bases match TRBD2. Germline assignment: CDR1 SGDLS and CDR2 YYNGEE. The CDR3 spans 15 residues. After removal of 2 bases from V and 8 bases from J, the junction contained 6 bases not matched to a gene. The CDR3 loop reads CASSVLAGGLDEQFF. The CDR3 DNA reads as TGTGCCAGCAGCGTTCTAGCGGGGGGCCTAGATGAGCAGTTCTTC.

The chain recombines TRBV7-2 with TRBJ2-5; 8 positions agree with TRBD2. The V and J ends lost 5 bases and 5 bases, in that order; junction bases with no gene match: 13. CDR1 is SGHTA, CDR2 FQGNSA, per germline. This CDR3 region has 16 residues. CDR3 DNA: TGTGCCAGCAGCCTAAATTCCGGCTCGGGAGGGGAGACCCAGTACTTC. Its protein product is CASSLNSGSGGETQYF.

This clonotype has more than one count but fewer than ten. The chain is built from TRBV7-9 and TRBJ1-2, with a weak D call TRBD1 (6 bases). Germline V gene lookup returns CDR1 SEHNR and CDR2 FQNEAQ (reference sequence). Trimming left V 5 bases short and J 1 base short, with 23 bases between. CDR3 length equals 18 residues. CDR3 protein: CASSQLPGRKGGNYGYTF. The CDR3 DNA reads TGTGCCAGCAGCCAGCTTCCGGGACGTAAAGGGGGTAACTATGGCTACACCTTC.

This clonotype was picked up many times. The V and J genes are TRBV29-1 and TRBJ2-5, with 10 positions matching TRBD2. V lost 4 bases to trimming and J lost 4 bases; unmatched junction nucleotides: 9. Germline V gene lookup returns CDR1 SQVTM and CDR2 ANQGSEA. This CDR3 has 15 residues. The CDR3 DNA follows: TGCAGCGTTGGGGCTAGCGGGAGTTTGTCAGAGACCCAGTACTTC. It codes for CSVGASGSLSETQYF.

In its sample, this clonotype was seen a few times. This sequence joins TRBV4-1 and TRBJ1-1, with 8 bases lining up with TRBD1. The CDR3 has 19 residues. V lost 3 bases, J lost 6 bases, and 21 bases stayed unmatched. The germline CDR1 and CDR2 sequences are MGHRA and YSYEKL. The CDR3 loop is CASSHPSGTGVTGGSEAFF. CDR3 DNA sequence: TGCGCCAGCAGCCATCCCTCCGGGACAGGTGTTACGGGAGGCTCTGAAGCTTTCTTT.

The table lists this clonotype with many counts. The rearrangement uses TRBV28 and TRBJ2-5, with D possibly being TRBD1 (6 bases). This CDR3 comprises 12 residues. V was pared by 6 bases and J by 2 bases, with 7 bases between. Germline assignment: CDR1 MDHEN and CDR2 SYDVKM. The CDR3 DNA is TGTGCCAGCAGGGACAGTCAAGAGACCCAGTACTTC. Translating gives CASRDSQETQYF.

This clonotype was seen more than once but under ten times. The J gene is TRBJ2-5, the V gene TRBV9; 7 bases match TRBD1. The last part of the DNA fits TRBJ2-7 better; the J call may be wrong. The CDR3 loop spans 12 amino acids. The V gene's germline CDR1 is SGDLS and CDR2 YYNGEE. CDR3 in amino acids: CASSAHRGEQYF. CDR3 coding DNA: TGTGCCAGCAGCGCCCACAGGGGCGAGCAGTACTTC.

The chain has TRBV6-2 or TRBV6-3 and TRBJ2-1; possible D gene TRBD1, 6 bases. V shed 6 bases and J shed 0 bases, with 18 bases lying between them. The CDR3 contains 17 residues. In germline, CDR1 is MNHEY, CDR2 SVGEGT. The DNA of the CDR3 is TGTGCCAGCAGCCACGGGGCAGGGGCACGCTCCTACAATGAGCAGTTCTTC. Its translation is CASSHGAGARSYNEQFF.

V is TRBV12-3 or TRBV12-4 and J is TRBJ2-7; TRBD1 is a possible D gene (5 bases). The CDR3 spans 13 residues. Trimming took 7 bases from V and 2 from J, leaving 12 bases between them. In nucleotides, the CDR3 is TGTGCCAGCACGCGGACACCGACCTACGAGCAGTACTTC. Translated, it gives CASTRTPTYEQYF.

This clonotype was picked up a small number of times. The chain links TRBV6-2 or TRBV6-3 to TRBJ2-1; 8 bases agree with TRBD2. This CDR3 is built from 15 residues. Germline-derived CDR1 and CDR2 are MNHEY and SVGEGT. V lost 6 bases, J lost 4 bases, and 8 bases stayed unmatched. This CDR3 reads CASRRLANTYNEQFF. The CDR3 DNA reads TGTGCCAGCAGGCGACTAGCGAATACATACAATGAGCAGTTCTTC.

This clonotype appeared a few times. This sequence joins TRBV12-3 or TRBV12-4 and TRBJ2-1; TRBD1 matches 7 bases. The CDR3 consists of 14 residues. The trim removed 5 bases at V and 6 bases at J, leaving 7 bases unmatched. This CDR3 is CASSLTGVANEQFF. The CDR3 DNA reads as TGTGCCAGCAGTCTCACAGGGGTAGCCAATGAGCAGTTCTTC.

The genes are TRBV6-2 or TRBV6-3 and TRBJ2-1; D possibly corresponds to TRBD1 (6 bases). Trimming left V 5 bases short and J 9 bases short, with 14 bases between. CDR3 length: 13 residues. The germline gives CDR1 MNHEY, CDR2 SVGEGT. CDR3 sequence reads: CASSARGWGEQFF. The CDR3, as DNA: TGTGCCAGCAGTGCCAGGGGTTGGGGTGAGCAGTTCTTC.

This chain uses TRBV7-8 with TRBJ1-5; TRBD1 is a possible D gene (6 bases). This CDR3 is built from 15 residues. Per the germline V gene, CDR1 is SGHVS and CDR2 is FQNEAQ. With 5 bases removed from V and 2 bases from J, the gap between germline ends came to 13 bases. The DNA for the CDR3 is TGTGCCAGCAGCGTCTACAGGGAGGGCAATCAGCCCCAGCATTTT. As protein: CASSVYREGNQPQHF.

J is TRBJ2-4 and V is TRBV29-1; possible D gene TRBD2, 6 bases. CDR3 length equals 15 residues. V dropped 7 bases and J dropped 5 bases, with 21 bases sitting between them. Germline V gene lookup returns CDR1 SQVTM and CDR2 ANQGSEA. The CDR3 here is CSGRNTGGEENIQYF. CDR3 sequence (DNA): TGCAGCGGACGAAACACCGGGGGAGAGGAAAACATTCAGTACTTC.

The J gene is TRBJ2-7, the V gene TRBV7-2; D perhaps matches TRBD1 (5 bases). With 6 bases removed from V and 0 bases from J, the gap between germline ends came to 9 bases. The germline V gene encodes CDR1 SGHTA and CDR2 FQGNSA. CDR3 size: 13 residues. CDR3 amino acids: CASSIQVSYEQYF. The CDR3 nucleotides are TGTGCCAGCAGTATACAGGTCTCCTACGAGCAGTACTTC.

This clonotype came up a few times. This chain connects TRBV7-3 to TRBJ2-1; 13 positions agree with TRBD2. The end of the DNA fits TRBJ2-7 better, so the J call may be wrong. In germline, CDR1 is SGHTA, CDR2 FQGTGA. The CDR3 contains 19 residues. The CDR3 is CASSPPGTSGKSSYNEQYF. CDR3 nucleotides: TGTGCCAGCAGCCCCCCCGGGACTAGCGGGAAGAGCTCCTACAATGAGCAGTACTTC.

This chain joins TRBV7-3 and TRBJ2-1; TRBD2 aligns across 12 bases. The CDR3 loop spans 15 amino acids. The germline gives CDR1 SGHTA, CDR2 FQGTGA. Trimming cost V 3 bases and J 8 bases; bases outside gene matches: 5. The CDR3 reads CASSFRLAGVYEQFF. In nucleotides, the CDR3 is TGTGCCAGCAGCTTCAGACTAGCGGGAGTCTATGAGCAGTTCTTC.

This clonotype was seen a handful of times. The J gene is TRBJ2-5, the V gene TRBV12-3 or TRBV12-4; 15 bases align to TRBD2. Losses at the gene ends were 3 bases for V and 2 bases for J; bases not matched to a gene: 10. The CDR3 has 19 amino acids. CDR3: CASSLFGTSGRKRQETQYF. In nucleotides, the CDR3 is TGTGCCAGCAGTTTGTTTGGGACTAGCGGGAGGAAACGTCAAGAGACCCAGTACTTC.

CDR3 nucleotides: TGTGCCAGCAGCCAACGAGGGGCGCGGGGCTATGGCTACACCTTC. Translation gives CASSQRGARGYGYTF. The V call is TRBV14, the J call TRBJ1-2, with a possible D match to TRBD1 (5 bases). The CDR3 totals 15 residues. Trimming pared 2 bases from V and 4 bases from J, leaving 14 bases between. CDR1 and CDR2 (germline): SGHDN, FVKESK.

The chain uses TRBV3-1 and TRBJ2-1; 9 bases map to TRBD2. The V segment lost 1 base and the J segment 9 bases; nucleotides outside the gene matches: 7. The CDR3 runs 15 residues. Germline CDR1 LGHDT, CDR2 YNNKEL (reference sequence). This CDR3 is CASSQAAGGLGEQFF. The CDR3 nucleotides read TGTGCCAGCAGCCAAGCGGCGGGAGGGCTTGGTGAGCAGTTCTTC.